This T cell receptor (beta chain) originates from a study of spatial heterogeneity in lung cancer. Whole-study context: Compared with alpha-chain sequences, beta-chain sequences were consistently detected in greater numbers.

CDR1 is SGHRS, CDR2 YFSETQ, per germline. V lost 6 bases to trimming and J lost 3 bases, with 16 bases between them. The CDR3 has 16 amino acids. Sample time point: sample taken at primary tumor resection. Extraction of whole RNA from tumor, nontumor lung or frozen PBMC preceded unsorted sequencing. Relative to its sample, this clonotype is medium-sized. Its target is not known. TCRdb fed the 5' RACE reads into MiXCR, producing one record per CDR3 protein. This table holds 20,000 to 25,000 distinct CDR3 sequences, more than 4.5% found once. Regarding the study as a whole: Around 7.3% of tumor T cells for alpha chains and roughly 12% for beta chains were estimated to be covered. Counts of expanded alpha and beta TCRs within tumors tracked the tumor nonsynonymous mutation count.

This material consisted of lung tumor tissue, taken at surgery. This clonotype was obtained from a male donor with early-stage non-small cell lung cancer. The chain combines TRBV5-1 with TRBJ2-6; D is possibly TRBD2 (5 bases). The CDR3 reads CASTLQPGGGANVLTF. The CDR3 nucleotides read TGCGCCAGCACTCTACAGCCAGGAGGTGGGGCCAACGTCCTGACTTTC.